Shown below are 16 T cell receptor beta chains from a single sample sequenced in a study of regulatory T cells in long-lasting Graves disease. Time point given: newly diagnosed GD, antithyroid drugs for less than 3 months. The TCR library was made from RNA that had been extracted from PBMCs in TRIzol. Combining iRepertoire HTBI primers with Arm-PCR of CDR3 regions, the authors built TCR beta libraries. Via MiXCR, TCRdb re-called the multiplex PCR reads, giving one row per CDR3 protein. Of about 320,000 distinct CDR3 sequences detected, about 18% appear once; the ten largest clones hold about 36%. The sample here was peripheral blood mononuclear cells (PBMCs), taken at new diagnosis, from a patient treated with antithyroid drugs. The source of these receptors is a female donor with Graves disease.

This clonotype was recorded many times. This sequence joins TRBV28 and TRBJ2-7, with D unclear. The CDR3 totals 13 residues. From germline, CDR1 is MDHEN and CDR2 SYDVKM. V was cut by 7 bases and J by 4 bases, with 14 bases left in between. Written as DNA, the CDR3 is TGTGCCAGCACCCCCCACGGTCCTTACGAGCAGTACTTC. It is translated as CASTPHGPYEQYF.

The rearrangement joins TRBV19 to TRBJ1-5; tentatively, D is TRBD1 (5 bases). Trimming cost V 11 bases and J 2 bases, with 19 bases left between them. The germline gives CDR1 LNHDA, CDR2 SQIVND (reference sequence). The CDR3 extends over 15 amino acids. In DNA form, the CDR3 reads TGTGCCTCGTGTCGGGTAGCGGGGGGCAATCAGCCCCAGCATTTT. Encoded protein: CASCRVAGGNQPQHF.

The chain links TRBV5-1 to TRBJ2-2; no definite D call. The CDR3 loop spans 15 amino acids. Per the germline V gene, CDR1 is SGHRS and CDR2 is YFSETQ. Trimming removed 0 bases at V and 7 bases at J, with 13 bases between. CDR3 sequence reads: CASSLDGDFDGELFF. The CDR3 DNA follows: TGCGCCAGCAGCTTGGATGGGGATTTTGACGGGGAGCTGTTTTTT.

To note about this clonotype: Possible read error: a much larger clone is one base away. The chain uses TRBV11-3 and TRBJ2-1; D is perhaps TRBD2 (5 bases). Germline V gives CDR1 SGHNT, CDR2 YENEEA. CDR3 length: 14 residues. Trimming removed 3 bases at V and 8 bases at J, with 14 bases between. The CDR3: CASSFPGISDEQFF. The CDR3 bases are TGTGCCAGCAGCTTCCCCGGGATTAGCGATGAGCAGTTCTTC.

On this clonotype: A far bigger clonotype differs at one base, so this is likely a read error. The chain employs TRBV25-1 and TRBJ2-5, with a possible D match to TRBD1 (6 bases). Germline CDR1 MGHDK, CDR2 SYGVNS. The CDR3 sequence is 14 residues long. The V and J ends lost 1 base and 2 bases respectively, with 8 bases between them. CDR3 region: CASSESGQQETQYF. For the CDR3, the DNA is TGTGCCAGCAGTGAATCAGGACAGCAAGAGACCCAGTACTTC. Full variable domain (rest looked up from reference TRBV25-1 and TRBJ2-5): EADIYQTPRYLVIGTGKKITLECSQTMGHDKMYWYQQDPGMELHLIHYSYGVNSTEKGDLSSESTVSRIRTEHFPLTLESARPSHTSQYLCASSESGQQETQYFGPGTRLLVL.

At least ten counts were recorded for this clonotype. Written as DNA, the CDR3 is TGTGCCAGCAGTGAGGACAGGGCATACTACACCTTC. It yields the protein CASSEDRAYYTF. V is TRBV2 and J is TRBJ1-2; 8 nucleotides agree with TRBD1. The germline CDR1 and CDR2 sequences are SNHLY and FYNNEI. The CDR3 length is 12 residues. Trimming at V came to 3 bases and at J to 10 bases, leaving 4 bases not matched to a gene.

A note on this clonotype: With only one base between it and a far larger clone, this is likely a read error. V gene TRBV6-5 combines with J gene TRBJ2-1; possibly TRBD2 for D (5 bases). Germline CDR1 reads MNHEY; CDR2 reads SVGAGI. The CDR3 runs to 13 residues. Trimming removed 0 bases from V and 10 bases from J, with 10 bases in between. The CDR3 DNA reads TGTGCCAGCAGTTACTCTCCGGGGTACGAGCAGTTCTTC. This gives the protein CASSYSPGYEQFF.

V is TRBV15 and J is TRBJ2-1; possibly TRBD2 for D (5 bases). This CDR3 contains 15 residues. Germline V gives CDR1 LNHNV, CDR2 YYDKDF (reference sequence). Deletions cut 1 base from V and 9 bases from J, with 16 bases between. Written as DNA, the CDR3 is TGTGCCACCAGCAGAGTCAAGGGAGAGGGCGGTGAGCAGTTCTTC. Residues: CATSRVKGEGGEQFF.

CDR3 protein: CASSSPGQYYGYTF. In DNA, the CDR3 is TGTGCCAGCAGTAGTCCGGGACAGTACTATGGCTACACCTTC. The rearrangement joins TRBV27 to TRBJ1-2, with 7 bases lining up with TRBD1. The V gene end was trimmed by 5 bases and the J gene end by 3 bases; junction bases not matched to a gene: 6. This CDR3 is 14 amino acids long. The germline gives CDR1 MNHEY, CDR2 SMNVEV (reference sequence).

At least ten counts were recorded for this clonotype. The chain uses TRBV6-1 and TRBJ1-1; TRBD1 matches 10 bases. Germline values: CDR1 MNHNS, CDR2 SASEGT. This CDR3 has 17 amino acids. Trimming at V came to 5 bases and at J to 0 bases, leaving 9 bases not matched to a gene. Here the CDR3 reads CASSLGQGLPMNTEAFF. CDR3 DNA: TGTGCCAGCAGTCTGGGACAGGGGCTCCCGATGAACACTGAAGCTTTCTTT.

This clonotype was observed a few times. The chain recombines TRBV9 with TRBJ2-7; 7 nucleotides line up with TRBD2. Germline V gene sequence: CDR1 SGDLS, CDR2 YYNGEE. Germline trimming cut 2 bases from V and 3 bases from J; bases unmatched to any gene: 8. This CDR3 is 15 amino acids long. CDR3 in DNA: TGTGCCAGCAGCGTTACCGGCCGGGGGGACTACGAGCAGTACTTC. Translating it yields CASSVTGRGDYEQYF.

The chain combines TRBV12-3 or TRBV12-4 with TRBJ2-3; 14 nucleotides agree with TRBD2. Trimming removed 5 bases from V and 6 bases from J; junction bases left unmatched: 7. The length of the CDR3 is 16 residues. CDR3 sequence reads: CASSPLGTSGSDTQYF. The CDR3, as DNA: TGTGCCAGCAGTCCTTTAGGGACTAGCGGGAGTGATACGCAGTATTTT.

This clonotype was seen only a few times. The V call is TRBV9, the J call TRBJ1-1, with 7 nucleotides matching TRBD1. The CDR3 length is 14 residues. From germline, CDR1 is SGDLS and CDR2 YYNGEE. With 3 bases clipped from V and 10 bases from J, the junction kept 12 bases outside the gene matches. In DNA, the CDR3 is TGTGCCAGCAGCGCTACAGGGGAACGGGAAAGAGCTTTCTTT. Residues: CASSATGERERAFF.

The chain links TRBV12-3 or TRBV12-4 to TRBJ2-3; 7 bases map to TRBD2. This CDR3 is 15 amino acids long. The V gene end was trimmed by 7 bases and the J gene end by 2 bases; junction bases not matched to a gene: 9. In nucleotides, the CDR3 is TGTGCCAGCAACCTCCTAGCGGAATTCACAGATACGCAGTATTTT. This encodes CASNLLAEFTDTQYF.

In this sample, this clonotype turned up many times. The rearrangement uses TRBV11-2 and TRBJ2-3; no clear D. The CDR3 sequence is 14 residues long. CDR1 is SGHAT, CDR2 FQNNGV, per germline. Trimming left V 4 bases short and J 2 bases short, with 10 bases between. CDR3 DNA: TGTGCCAGCAGCTACCCCGGTACCACAGATACGCAGTATTTT. The encoded protein is CASSYPGTTDTQYF.

This clonotype was picked up many times. The chain links TRBV12-3 or TRBV12-4 to TRBJ2-4; D gene unclear. This CDR3 has 14 amino acids. V was shortened by 4 bases and J by 0 bases, with 7 bases between the two germline ends. The CDR3 DNA is TGTGCCAGCAGTTCCTATAGAGCCAAAAACATTCAGTACTTC. It translates to CASSSYRAKNIQYF.